Included here is one T cell receptor (beta chain) sequence, with context. Data came from immunoSEQ multiplex PCR; TCRdb stores just in-frame clones and leaves some out. Seen here are around 150,000 clones, about 90% observed once, and the top ten hold about 11%. The data are from a study of blood T cell repertoires in COVID-19. Trimming removed 3 bases from V and 1 base from J, with 12 bases in between. In germline, CDR1 is SGHRS, CDR2 YFSETQ. The CDR3 contains 15 residues. The chain is built from TRBV5-1 and TRBJ2-3; a weak D match, TRBD1 (6 bases). This TCR was recovered from a man in his 60s with active or convalescent COVID-19. Sequenced material: peripheral blood. CDR3 residues: CASSSGQIGTDTQYF. The CDR3 DNA is TGCGCCAGCAGCTCAGGACAGATAGGCACAGATACGCAGTATTTT.